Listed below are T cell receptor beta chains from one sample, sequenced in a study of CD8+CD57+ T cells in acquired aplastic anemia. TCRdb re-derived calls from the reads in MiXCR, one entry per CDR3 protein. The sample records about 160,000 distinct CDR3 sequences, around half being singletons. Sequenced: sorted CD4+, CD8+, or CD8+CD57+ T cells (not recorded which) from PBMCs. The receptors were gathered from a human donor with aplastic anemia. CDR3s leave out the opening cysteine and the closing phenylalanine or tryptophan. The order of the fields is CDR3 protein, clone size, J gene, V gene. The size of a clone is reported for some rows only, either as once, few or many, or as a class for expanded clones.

CDR3aa: ASSVSSGTGGNGELF
abundance: NA
j_gene: TRBJ2-2
v_gene: TRBV9

CDR3aa: SVAGEAGGPRNEQF
abundance: many
j_gene: TRBJ2-1
v_gene: TRBV29-1

CDR3aa: ASSFPPYEQY
abundance: NA
j_gene: TRBJ2-7
v_gene: TRBV5-1

CDR3aa: ASSAQGNTQY
abundance: NA
j_gene: TRBJ2-3
v_gene: TRBV7-9

CDR3aa: ASSRQARSYNSPLH
abundance: NA
j_gene: TRBJ1-6
v_gene: TRBV12-3/TRBV12-4

CDR3aa: ASSLAQLAGGGGEQY
abundance: many
j_gene: TRBJ2-7
v_gene: TRBV7-9

CDR3aa: ASSWTGAKGEQY
abundance: NA
j_gene: TRBJ2-7
v_gene: TRBV7-9

CDR3aa: ATSRDTPGTDTQY
abundance: few
j_gene: TRBJ2-3
v_gene: TRBV15

CDR3aa: ATSVGTGGRGYT
abundance: NA
j_gene: TRBJ1-2
v_gene: TRBV24-1

CDR3aa: SVGKGETQY
abundance: few
j_gene: TRBJ2-5
v_gene: TRBV29-1